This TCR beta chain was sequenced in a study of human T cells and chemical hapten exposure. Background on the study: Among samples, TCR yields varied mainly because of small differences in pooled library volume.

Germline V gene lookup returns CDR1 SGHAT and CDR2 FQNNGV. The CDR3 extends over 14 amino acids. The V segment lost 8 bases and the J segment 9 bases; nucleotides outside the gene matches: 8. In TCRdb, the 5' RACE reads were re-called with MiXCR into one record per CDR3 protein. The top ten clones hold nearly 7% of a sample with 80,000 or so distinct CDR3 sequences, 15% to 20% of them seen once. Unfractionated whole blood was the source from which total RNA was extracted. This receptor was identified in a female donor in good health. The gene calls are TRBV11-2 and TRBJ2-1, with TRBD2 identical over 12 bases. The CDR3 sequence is CASAPTSGRFEQFF. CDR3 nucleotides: TGTGCCAGCGCCCCAACTAGCGGGAGGTTTGAGCAGTTCTTC.